A selection of T cell receptor beta chains follows, all from one sample in a study of T cell responses to AZD1222 COVID-19 vaccine. The protocol was immunoSEQ multiplex PCR, while the TCRdb copy is restricted to in-frame clones and leaves out a portion. The sample comprises around 130,000 clones, about 93% of which are singletons, and roughly 5.4% rests with the top ten. The source material was peripheral blood, sampled on day 0 of AZD1222 vaccination. Every receptor here comes from an adult in good health. The CDR3 runs from the conserved cysteine through the conserved F or W. A D gene is named only where the DNA matches it firmly. Clone size is not always given. Where it is, it says once, few, many or a class for expanded clones.

V gene	J gene	clone size	D gene	CDR3 DNA	CDR3 protein
TRBV19	TRBJ1-6	NA	NA	TGTGCCAGTAGCTCCCTTGGCAGGGGAAGAGGTCGGTCACCCCTCCACTTT	CASSSLGRGRGRSPLHF
TRBV30	TRBJ2-7	once	NA	TGTGCCTCCGGAGAAAGTAGCTACGAGCAGTACTTC	CASGESSYEQYF
TRBV28	TRBJ2-7	NA	NA	TGTGCCAGCAGTTTATCCGCATACGAGCAGTACTTC	CASSLSAYEQYF
TRBV6-4	TRBJ1-4	NA	NA	TGTGCCAGCAGGCGGGGGCCCGGAGAAAATGAAAAACTGTTTTTT	CASRRGPGENEKLFF
TRBV28	TRBJ2-7	NA	NA	TGTGCCAGCAGTTTCGCGGATTACCCCTACGAGCAGTACTTC	CASSFADYPYEQYF
TRBV7-8	TRBJ2-7	NA	NA	TGTGCCAGCAGCTCGGGACCGTACTACGAGCAGTACTTC	CASSSGPYYEQYF
TRBV7-8	TRBJ1-2	NA	TRBD1	TGTGCCAGCAGCTTAGCGCCTCGGACAGGGGAGCATGGCTACACCTTC	CASSLAPRTGEHGYTF
TRBV11-2	TRBJ2-2	NA	TRBD2	TGTGCCAGCAGTCGACTAGCGGGAGGGCCAAGGAGAAGGCGGTCGAACACCGGGGAGCTGTTTTTT	CASSRLAGGPRRRRSNTGELFF
TRBV6-6	TRBJ1-3	few	NA	TGTGCCAGCACTCTCTACTCTGGAAACACCATATATTTT	CASTLYSGNTIYF
TRBV19	TRBJ1-1	NA	NA	TGTGCCAGTAGTATAGTGGAAACGAACACTGAAGCTTTCTTT	CASSIVETNTEAFF
TRBV3-1/TRBV3-2	TRBJ1-2	NA	TRBD1	TGTGCCAGCAGCCCCGGGACAGGGAGTTATGGCTACACCTTC	CASSPGTGSYGYTF
TRBV28	TRBJ2-7	NA	NA	TGTGCCAGCAGTTTCGGCCAGGCAGTATCTACCTGGGGGCAGTACTTC	CASSFGQAVSTWGQYF
TRBV4-1	TRBJ2-7	NA	TRBD1	TGCGCCAGCAGACAGGGGGCCGAGCAGTACTTC	CASRQGAEQYF
TRBV11-3	TRBJ2-1	NA	NA	TGTGCCAGCAGCCCGGGACCTCTCAATGAGCAGTTCTTC	CASSPGPLNEQFF
TRBV3-1/TRBV3-2	TRBJ1-1	NA	NA	TGTGCCAGCAGCCAAGAACCGGGCGGCACTGAAGCTTTCTTT	CASSQEPGGTEAFF
TRBV19	TRBJ1-2	NA	NA	TGTGCCAGTAGTATGGGGGCCAACTATGGCTACACCTTC	CASSMGANYGYTF
TRBV28	TRBJ1-5	NA	NA	TGTGCCAGCAGTTTTAATGTCGGTGGGGGTTTTCAGCCCCAGCATTTT	CASSFNVGGGFQPQHF
TRBV19	TRBJ2-7	NA	NA	TGTGCCAGTAGTATCGGCAGGGAGCAGTACTTC	CASSIGREQYF
TRBV7-9	TRBJ2-1	NA	TRBD2	TGTGCCAGCAGCTGGAAACTAGCGCTCAGCTCCTACAATGAGCAGTTCTTC	CASSWKLALSSYNEQFF
TRBV2	TRBJ2-7	NA	TRBD1	TGTGCCAGCAGTTCCGGGACAGGCTACGAGCAGTACTTC	CASSSGTGYEQYF
TRBV13	TRBJ2-2	NA	TRBD1	TGTGCCAGCAGCTCGGGACAGGGGAAATACACCGGGGAGCTGTTTTTT	CASSSGQGKYTGELFF
TRBV5-1	TRBJ2-5	NA	NA	TGCGCCAGCAGCTTGGAGGTAGCGGCCCAAGAGACCCAGTACTTC	CASSLEVAAQETQYF
TRBV6-8	TRBJ2-2	NA	NA	TGTGATCATTGGGCGACAGTTCACACCGGGGAGCTGTTTTTT	CDHWATVHTGELFF
TRBV13	TRBJ2-7	NA	TRBD2	TGTGCCAGCAGCTTAGTTGGGGGGGCCTACGAGCAGTACTTC	CASSLVGGAYEQYF
TRBV24-1	TRBJ1-5	NA	NA	TGTGCCACCAGTGATCCCCGACAGGATCAGCCCCAGCATTTT	CATSDPRQDQPQHF
TRBV9	TRBJ1-1	NA	NA	TGTGCCAGCAGCGTAGCCTCCGGGCCAGGGCACACTGAAGCTTTCTTT	CASSVASGPGHTEAFF
TRBV2	TRBJ1-2	NA	NA	TGTGCCAGCAGGGGTGGGCGTTCTAACTATGGCTACACCTTC	CASRGGRSNYGYTF
TRBV9	TRBJ1-5	NA	TRBD1	TGTGCCAGCAGCGTAGCCCTCATAGGGGGCAGGAATCAGCCCCAGCATTTT	CASSVALIGGRNQPQHF
TRBV7-9	TRBJ2-7	NA	NA	TGTGCCAGCAGCTTTGGGCTGAAGGGCTACGAGCAGTACTTC	CASSFGLKGYEQYF
TRBV5-1	TRBJ1-2	NA	TRBD1	TGCGCCAGCAGTCCCGGGGACAGGGGGTATGGCTACACCTTC	CASSPGDRGYGYTF
TRBV15	TRBJ1-6	NA	NA	TGTGCCACCAGCAGAGAAAAGAGCAGGGCGGGTTCACCCCTCCACTTT	CATSREKSRAGSPLHF
TRBV9	TRBJ2-7	NA	NA	TGTGCCAGCAGCGTAGCTGAACAGGGTTGGAGTGAGCAGTACTTC	CASSVAEQGWSEQYF
TRBV3-1/TRBV3-2	TRBJ2-3	NA	NA	TGTGCCAGCAGCCAAGATCTTGGGAATACGCAGTATTTT	CASSQDLGNTQYF
TRBV7-9	TRBJ2-7	NA	TRBD1	TGTGCCAGCAGCCCTACGACAGGGTTGAACGAGCAGTACTTC	CASSPTTGLNEQYF
TRBV12-3/TRBV12-4	TRBJ1-1	NA	NA	TGTGCCAGCAGCTCGGGGGGCGGCACTGAAGCTTTCTTT	CASSSGGGTEAFF
TRBV24-1	TRBJ1-2	NA	NA	TGTGCCACCAGTGATTTGAACGCCAGGGGCATTTATGGCTACACCTTC	CATSDLNARGIYGYTF
TRBV19	TRBJ2-7	once	NA	TGTGCCAGTAGCCCGAGACTAGTCCGCTACGAGCAGTACTTC	CASSPRLVRYEQYF
TRBV19	TRBJ1-2	NA	NA	TGTGCCAGTAGTATCCCGGGAGAGTATGGCTACACCTTC	CASSIPGEYGYTF
TRBV28	TRBJ1-4	NA	NA	TGTGCCAGCAGTTCCCGGACAAAACTAGGGGAAAAACTGTTTTTT	CASSSRTKLGEKLFF
TRBV4-2	TRBJ2-7	NA	NA	TGTGCCAGCAGCGCAGGCAACTACGAGCAGTACTTC	CASSAGNYEQYF
TRBV29-1	TRBJ1-2	once	TRBD1	TGCAGCGTTGAAAAAGGGACAGACTTTAACTATGGCTACACCTTC	CSVEKGTDFNYGYTF